This T cell receptor beta chain is drawn from a study of T cell responses to AZD1222 COVID-19 vaccine. Overall study results and limits: Just five or six AZD1222 recipients were seropositive at baseline. The donors showed a predominance of white British ancestry and of females, with possible underestimation of clonal diversity. Following two doses of AZD1222, Spike-specific TCR breadth and depth rose.

Produced via immunoSEQ multiplex PCR; TCRdb's table is partial and in-frame only. The sample has roughly 130,000 clones, roughly 88% seen once. V gave up 9 bases and J gave up 3 bases, with 17 bases separating them. The CDR3 length is 15 residues. Germline V gives CDR1 MNHEY, CDR2 SMNVEV (reference sequence). A remark on this clone: Its specificity is unknown.

This TCR was recovered from an adult in good health. Sequenced material: peripheral blood, taken on day 0 of AZD1222 vaccination. The V call is TRBV27, the J call TRBJ1-4; D unresolved. CDR3 nucleotide sequence: TGTGCCAGGGTGGGGAGGGTTTGGGCTAATGAAAAACTGTTTTTT. Translated: CARVGRVWANEKLFF.